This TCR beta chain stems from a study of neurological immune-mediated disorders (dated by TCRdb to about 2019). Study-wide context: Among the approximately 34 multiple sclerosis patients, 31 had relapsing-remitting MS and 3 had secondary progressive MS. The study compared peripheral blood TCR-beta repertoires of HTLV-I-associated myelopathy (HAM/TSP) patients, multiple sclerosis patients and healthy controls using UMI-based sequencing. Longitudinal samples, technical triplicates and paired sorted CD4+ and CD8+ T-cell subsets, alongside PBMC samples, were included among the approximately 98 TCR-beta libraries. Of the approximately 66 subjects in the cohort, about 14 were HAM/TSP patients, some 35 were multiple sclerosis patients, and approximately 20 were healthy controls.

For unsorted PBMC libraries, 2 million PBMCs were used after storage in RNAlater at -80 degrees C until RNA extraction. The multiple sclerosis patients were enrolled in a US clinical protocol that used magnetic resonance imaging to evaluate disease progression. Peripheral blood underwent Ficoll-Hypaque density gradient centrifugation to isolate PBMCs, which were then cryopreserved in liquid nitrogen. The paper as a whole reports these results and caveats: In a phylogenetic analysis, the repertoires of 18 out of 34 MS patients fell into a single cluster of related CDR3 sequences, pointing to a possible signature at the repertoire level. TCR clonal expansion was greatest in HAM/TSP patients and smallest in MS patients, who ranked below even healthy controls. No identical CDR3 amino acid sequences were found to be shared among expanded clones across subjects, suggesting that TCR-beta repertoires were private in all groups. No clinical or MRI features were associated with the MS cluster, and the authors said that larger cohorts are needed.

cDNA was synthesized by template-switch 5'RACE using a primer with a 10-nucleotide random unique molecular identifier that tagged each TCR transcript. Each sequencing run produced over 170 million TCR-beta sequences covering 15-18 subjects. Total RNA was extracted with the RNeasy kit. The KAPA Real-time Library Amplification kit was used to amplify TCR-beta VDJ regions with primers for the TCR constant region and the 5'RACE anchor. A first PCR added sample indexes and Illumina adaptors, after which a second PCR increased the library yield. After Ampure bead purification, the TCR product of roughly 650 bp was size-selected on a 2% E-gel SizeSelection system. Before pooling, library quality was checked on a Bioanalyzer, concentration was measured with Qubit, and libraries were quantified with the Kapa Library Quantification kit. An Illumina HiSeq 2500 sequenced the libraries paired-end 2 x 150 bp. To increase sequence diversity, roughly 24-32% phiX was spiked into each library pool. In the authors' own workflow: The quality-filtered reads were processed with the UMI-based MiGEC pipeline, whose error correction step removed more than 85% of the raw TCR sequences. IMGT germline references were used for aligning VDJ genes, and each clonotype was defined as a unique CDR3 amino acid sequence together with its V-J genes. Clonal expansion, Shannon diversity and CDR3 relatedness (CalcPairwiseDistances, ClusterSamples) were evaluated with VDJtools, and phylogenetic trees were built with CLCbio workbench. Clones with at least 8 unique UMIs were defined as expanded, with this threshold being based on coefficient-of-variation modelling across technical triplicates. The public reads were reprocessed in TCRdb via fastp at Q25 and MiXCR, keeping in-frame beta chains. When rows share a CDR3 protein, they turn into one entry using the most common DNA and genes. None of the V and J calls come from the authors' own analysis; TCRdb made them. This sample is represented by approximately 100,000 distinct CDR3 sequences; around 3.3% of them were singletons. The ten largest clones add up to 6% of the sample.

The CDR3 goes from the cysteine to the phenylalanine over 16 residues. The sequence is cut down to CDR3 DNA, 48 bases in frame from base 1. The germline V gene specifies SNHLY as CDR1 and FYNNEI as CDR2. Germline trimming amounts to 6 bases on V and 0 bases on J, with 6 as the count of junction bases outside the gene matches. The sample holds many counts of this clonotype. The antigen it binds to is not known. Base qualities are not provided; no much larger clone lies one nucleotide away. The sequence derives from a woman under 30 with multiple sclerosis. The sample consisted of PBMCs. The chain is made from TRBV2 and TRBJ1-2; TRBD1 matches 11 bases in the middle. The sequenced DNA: TGTGCCAGCAGGCCGGGGACAGGGGGATCTAACTATGGCTACACCTTC. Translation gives CASRPGTGGSNYGYTF.